Here is one T cell receptor beta chain with its context. The antigen remains unidentified. The data were produced by immunoSEQ multiplex PCR, yet TCRdb's version contains in-frame clones alone and is incomplete. The repertoire holds about 44,000 clones, 75% to 90% seen once, with less than 11% in the top ten. The germline V gene encodes CDR1 SGDLS and CDR2 YYNGEE. With 0 bases removed from V and 5 bases from J, the gap between germline ends came to 15 bases. The CDR3 has 15 residues. The data stem from a study of OX40 agonist ivuxolimab in advanced cancers. Study-level background: Three patients got partial responses; one had hepatocellular carcinoma and two had cutaneous melanoma.

Study conclusions and caveats: Partial responders receiving 0.1-3.0 mg/kg showed among the lowest clonal expansion. Compared with CD4+, CD8+ T cells on average had more expanded clones. The study did not work out the antigen specificity of the expanded peripheral T cells.

V gene TRBV9 combines with J gene TRBJ2-7; D tentatively reads TRBD1 or TRBD2 (5 bases each). The material was CD4+ or CD8+ T cells sorted from blood, obtained in a trial of the OX40 agonist ivuxolimab. The clonotype comes from an adult with an advanced solid tumor such as melanoma, head and neck, liver or kidney cancer. The CDR3 here is CASSVGLRGTDEQYF. The CDR3 DNA is TGTGCCAGCAGCGTAGGGTTGAGGGGTACGGACGAGCAGTACTTC.